The rows below give T cell receptor beta chains drawn from one sample of a study of shared clonotypes between healthy human individuals. The assay was immunoSEQ multiplex PCR, and TCRdb's table has in-frame clones only and misses some. In the table there are roughly 2 million clones, about 95% of which are singletons. The sequenced material came from naive CD8+ T cells sorted from blood. These receptors all stem from a man between 18 and 29 years old in good health. CDR3s include the opening cysteine and the closing phenylalanine or tryptophan.

v_call	j_call	cdr3_aa
TRBV4-1	TRBJ2-7	CASSQEVEDLYEQYF
TRBV2	TRBJ1-2	CASRGWDPNYGYTF
TRBV7-9	TRBJ1-1	CASSLGGTVLNTEAFF
TRBV29-1	TRBJ1-1	CSVATGSPTEAFF
TRBV5-1	TRBJ1-2	CASSYRDGNNYGYTF
TRBV7-2	TRBJ2-7	CASSLVTEAYEQYF
TRBV29-1	TRBJ2-5	CSVELRLAETQYF
TRBV5-6	TRBJ2-3	CASSLEPGGGSSDTQYF
TRBV11-2	TRBJ2-5	CASSEIAIQETQYF
TRBV5-6	TRBJ2-2	CASSRDRDTGELFF
TRBV4-2	TRBJ2-3	CASSWKVGGQDTQYF
TRBV11-2	TRBJ2-7	CASSLEEGWEQYF
TRBV7-8	TRBJ2-1	CASSPGLAGGGLYNEQFF
TRBV27	TRBJ2-7	CASSYMTGEDEQYF
TRBV29-1	TRBJ2-5	CSVESRGAAQETQYF
TRBV9	TRBJ2-7	CASSGGLLYEQYF
TRBV19	TRBJ2-4	CASSWDFRDIQYF
TRBV4-2	TRBJ2-3	CASSQETGTDTQYF
TRBV11-2	TRBJ2-7	CASSLVAGSYEQYF
TRBV5-8	TRBJ1-1	CASSFLGGNTEAFF
TRBV4-3	TRBJ2-2	CASSPTGAGTGELFF
TRBV5-4	TRBJ2-2	CASRLWGALQGELFF
TRBV5-1	TRBJ1-6	CASSLNPGGNSPLHF
TRBV5-1	TRBJ1-1	CASRIRENTEAFF
TRBV2	TRBJ2-3	CASRDEGQGETDTQYF
TRBV27	TRBJ2-1	CASDSVAGAFGEQFF
TRBV30	TRBJ1-1	CAWSVLSGLDTEAFF
TRBV28	TRBJ1-2	CASSFETGAFGYTF
TRBV19	TRBJ1-1	CASSVGQGIPEAFF
TRBV7-6	TRBJ2-1	CASSFGTSNEQFF
TRBV6-5	TRBJ2-2	CASSPRVANTGELFF
TRBV7-9	TRBJ2-1	CASSPRAYEQFF
TRBV5-4	TRBJ2-7	CASSLGTGTYEQYF
TRBV19	TRBJ1-1	CASSIVHRNTEAFF
TRBV6-5	TRBJ1-1	CASSSVTLGVTEAFF
TRBV5-6	TRBJ2-7	CASSRDRDSYEQYF
TRBV19	TRBJ2-1	CASSTDGYSYNEQFF
TRBV10-3	TRBJ2-7	CAIKLEAGGYEQYF
TRBV6-1	TRBJ2-2	CASSELRVPGELFF
TRBV5-4	TRBJ2-1	CASSLIPDGSYNEQFF